The rows below give T cell receptor beta chains drawn from one sample of a study of response to subunit inactivated influenza vaccine. TCRdb re-derived calls from the RT-PCR reads in MiXCR, one entry per CDR3 protein. The sample has approximately 730,000 distinct CDR3 sequences, roughly 13% seen once; the top ten hold 5.5% to 7%. The source material was PBMCs from blood, sampled approximately 15 days before vaccination. The source of these receptors is a man in his fifties who received an inactivated influenza vaccine. CDR3s include the opening cysteine and the closing phenylalanine or tryptophan. Each record gives: J gene, D gene, clone size, V gene, CDR3 DNA, CDR3 protein. D genes are given only for firm matches. Clone sizes are given selectively: once, few, many, or a class where the clone is expanded.

J gene: TRBJ1-5; D gene: -; clone size: -; V gene: TRBV24-1; CDR3 DNA: TGTGCCACCAGTGCGGAACGGGGATGGGGGCCCCAGCATTTT; CDR3 protein: CATSAERGWGPQHF
J gene: TRBJ2-7; D gene: TRBD1; clone size: -; V gene: TRBV4-2; CDR3 DNA: TGTGCCAGCAGCCGACAACAGGGGATGGAGACCTACGAGCAGTACTTC; CDR3 protein: CASSRQQGMETYEQYF
J gene: TRBJ2-3; D gene: -; clone size: few; V gene: TRBV29-1; CDR3 DNA: TGCAGCGTCAAACTAACAGATACGCAGTATTTT; CDR3 protein: CSVKLTDTQYF
J gene: TRBJ2-5; D gene: -; clone size: -; V gene: TRBV6-5; CDR3 DNA: TGTGCCAGCAGTTACCATGGGACTGGACGTCAAGAGACCCAGTACTTC; CDR3 protein: CASSYHGTGRQETQYF
J gene: TRBJ2-2; D gene: -; clone size: few; V gene: TRBV10-3; CDR3 DNA: TGTGCCATCAGTGAGTCGGTGGCTCGGGAGTTCCCCGGGGAGCTGTTTTTT; CDR3 protein: CAISESVAREFPGELFF
J gene: TRBJ2-2; D gene: -; clone size: few; V gene: TRBV29-1; CDR3 DNA: TGCAGCGTACGCCACGGACAGCCGAACACCGGGGAGCTGTTTTTT; CDR3 protein: CSVRHGQPNTGELFF
J gene: TRBJ1-4; D gene: -; clone size: -; V gene: TRBV11-1; CDR3 DNA: TGTGCCAGCAGCTTTGGCGGATATGAGGAAAAACTGTTTTTT; CDR3 protein: CASSFGGYEEKLFF
J gene: TRBJ2-3; D gene: -; clone size: few; V gene: TRBV7-3; CDR3 DNA: TGTGCCAGCAGCCCAGGGTATAGCACAGATACGCAGTATTTT; CDR3 protein: CASSPGYSTDTQYF
J gene: TRBJ2-7; D gene: -; clone size: few; V gene: TRBV7-2; CDR3 DNA: TGTGCCAGCAGCTTAAATGGTCTCTTCGCCTACGAGCAGTACTTC; CDR3 protein: CASSLNGLFAYEQYF
J gene: TRBJ1-4; D gene: -; clone size: few; V gene: TRBV5-1; CDR3 DNA: TGCGCCAGCAGACAGGATGCAACTAATGAAAAACTGTTTTTT; CDR3 protein: CASRQDATNEKLFF
J gene: TRBJ2-5; D gene: -; clone size: many; V gene: TRBV12-3/TRBV12-4; CDR3 DNA: TGTGCCAGCAGTTTAGATGGAGGGCAAGAGACCCAGTACTTC; CDR3 protein: CASSLDGGQETQYF
J gene: TRBJ2-1; D gene: -; clone size: -; V gene: TRBV5-1; CDR3 DNA: TGCGCCAGCAGCTTGGCCACTAGTGTAGGCGATGAGCAGTTCTTC; CDR3 protein: CASSLATSVGDEQFF
J gene: TRBJ2-4; D gene: -; clone size: few; V gene: TRBV7-9; CDR3 DNA: TGTGCCAGCAGCCAACCGGGGCTGAGTGACATTCAGTACTTC; CDR3 protein: CASSQPGLSDIQYF
J gene: TRBJ2-1; D gene: TRBD2; clone size: -; V gene: TRBV20-1; CDR3 DNA: TGCAGTGCCAAAGATCATACTAGCGGGAGGTTCTGGGAGCAGTTCTTC; CDR3 protein: CSAKDHTSGRFWEQFF
J gene: TRBJ2-7; D gene: TRBD2; clone size: few; V gene: TRBV4-3; CDR3 DNA: TGCGCCAGCAGCCAACAGACGGGACTAGCGGGGGTCTACGAGCAGTACTTC; CDR3 protein: CASSQQTGLAGVYEQYF
J gene: TRBJ2-3; D gene: -; clone size: few; V gene: TRBV7-8; CDR3 DNA: TGTGCCAGCAGCTTATGGGATAGATCAGGCACAGATACGCAGTATTTT; CDR3 protein: CASSLWDRSGTDTQYF
J gene: TRBJ2-5; D gene: -; clone size: many; V gene: TRBV28; CDR3 DNA: TGTGCCAGTAGGACCGTGGAGACCCAGTACTTC; CDR3 protein: CASRTVETQYF
J gene: TRBJ1-2; D gene: -; clone size: -; V gene: TRBV20-1; CDR3 DNA: TGCAGTGCTAGAGTAGGGGGGCACGGTGGCTACACCTTC; CDR3 protein: CSARVGGHGGYTF
J gene: TRBJ2-7; D gene: -; clone size: -; V gene: TRBV12-3/TRBV12-4; CDR3 DNA: TGTGCCAGCAGTTTAGCGCTTTCGGGGCGGTCCTACGAGCAGTACTTC; CDR3 protein: CASSLALSGRSYEQYF
J gene: TRBJ1-2; D gene: -; clone size: -; V gene: TRBV18; CDR3 DNA: TGTGCCAGCTCCGGCACAGGAAGGGGAGAGGGCTACACCTTC; CDR3 protein: CASSGTGRGEGYTF
J gene: TRBJ2-2; D gene: TRBD1; clone size: many; V gene: TRBV12-3/TRBV12-4; CDR3 DNA: TGTGCCAGCAGTACCCGACAGGGCGGGGAGCTGTTTTTT; CDR3 protein: CASSTRQGGELFF
J gene: TRBJ1-2; D gene: -; clone size: few; V gene: TRBV6-1; CDR3 DNA: TGTGCCAGCACCTTAACAGCCCAGCTTAACTATGGCTACACCTTC; CDR3 protein: CASTLTAQLNYGYTF
J gene: TRBJ2-3; D gene: TRBD1; clone size: few; V gene: TRBV4-3; CDR3 DNA: TGCGCCAGCCCCTCCGGACAGGGCACAGATACGCAGTATTTT; CDR3 protein: CASPSGQGTDTQYF
J gene: TRBJ1-4; D gene: -; clone size: few; V gene: TRBV12-3/TRBV12-4; CDR3 DNA: TGTGCCAGCAGCCTCCGGGCAGGGGTAAATGAAAAACTGTTTTTT; CDR3 protein: CASSLRAGVNEKLFF
J gene: TRBJ2-7; D gene: -; clone size: many; V gene: TRBV27; CDR3 DNA: TGTGCCAGCAGTCCTTATCACGACCCCTCCTACGAGCAGTACTTC; CDR3 protein: CASSPYHDPSYEQYF
J gene: TRBJ1-6; D gene: -; clone size: few; V gene: TRBV7-2; CDR3 DNA: TGTGCCAGCAGCTTAGGGCAGGGGCAGAGTTCACCCCTCCACTTT; CDR3 protein: CASSLGQGQSSPLHF
J gene: TRBJ1-2; D gene: -; clone size: -; V gene: TRBV5-1; CDR3 DNA: TGCGCCAGCAGCTTTACAGGGAATGGTAACTATGGCTACACCTTC; CDR3 protein: CASSFTGNGNYGYTF
J gene: TRBJ2-1; D gene: -; clone size: -; V gene: TRBV12-3/TRBV12-4; CDR3 DNA: TGTGCCAGCAGCCCCCCGGGAGTGAATGAGCAGTTCTTC; CDR3 protein: CASSPPGVNEQFF
J gene: TRBJ1-1; D gene: -; clone size: -; V gene: TRBV18; CDR3 DNA: TGTGCCAGCTCACCATCCGTGACAGGTGAAGCTTTCTTT; CDR3 protein: CASSPSVTGEAFF
J gene: TRBJ2-1; D gene: -; clone size: -; V gene: TRBV7-2; CDR3 DNA: TGTGCCAGCAGCCTCCACCGGGACCACATTAAGGGGGGGCAGTTCTTC; CDR3 protein: CASSLHRDHIKGGQFF
J gene: TRBJ2-7; D gene: TRBD2; clone size: few; V gene: TRBV20-1; CDR3 DNA: TGCAGTGCTAGAGATCTTAGCGGGAGGACCTTTTGGGCCACCTACGAGCAGTACTTC; CDR3 protein: CSARDLSGRTFWATYEQYF
J gene: TRBJ2-4; D gene: TRBD1; clone size: -; V gene: TRBV6-5; CDR3 DNA: TGTGCCAGCAGTTACTCAGGACAGGGGGTTACCAAAAACATTCAGTACTTC; CDR3 protein: CASSYSGQGVTKNIQYF
J gene: TRBJ2-3; D gene: -; clone size: few; V gene: TRBV27; CDR3 DNA: TGTGCCAGCAGTTTAATGGGTAGCACAGATACGCAGTATTTT; CDR3 protein: CASSLMGSTDTQYF
J gene: TRBJ1-4; D gene: TRBD1; clone size: few; V gene: TRBV6-5; CDR3 DNA: TGTGCCAGCAGTTACCGGACAGGGCGGCGAGAAAAACTGTTTTTT; CDR3 protein: CASSYRTGRREKLFF
J gene: TRBJ1-2; D gene: -; clone size: many; V gene: TRBV4-3; CDR3 DNA: TGCGCCAGCAGCCAAGATGCACAGCCAACTAACTATGGCTACACCTTC; CDR3 protein: CASSQDAQPTNYGYTF
J gene: TRBJ1-2; D gene: -; clone size: many; V gene: TRBV29-1; CDR3 DNA: TGCAGCGCCGAGGGGGAGTCTCTCAAGGGGGGCTACACCTTC; CDR3 protein: CSAEGESLKGGYTF
J gene: TRBJ2-7; D gene: -; clone size: -; V gene: TRBV4-1; CDR3 DNA: TGCGCCAGCAGCCGGCAAACAACGGACTACGAGCAGTACTTC; CDR3 protein: CASSRQTTDYEQYF
J gene: TRBJ2-7; D gene: TRBD1; clone size: few; V gene: TRBV28; CDR3 DNA: TGTGCCAGCAGTTATCTGACAGGGGTCCACGAGCAGTACTTC; CDR3 protein: CASSYLTGVHEQYF
J gene: TRBJ2-7; D gene: -; clone size: many; V gene: TRBV2; CDR3 DNA: TGTGCCAGCAGTCCCCCCGGTCGCTCCTACGAGCAGTACTTC; CDR3 protein: CASSPPGRSYEQYF
J gene: TRBJ2-1; D gene: TRBD2; clone size: -; V gene: TRBV27; CDR3 DNA: TGTGCCAGCAGTTTATCTCCCCCCCTCTATAGCGGGGGGGCGTACAATGAGCAGTTCTTC; CDR3 protein: CASSLSPPLYSGGAYNEQFF
J gene: TRBJ2-7; D gene: -; clone size: -; V gene: TRBV24-1; CDR3 DNA: TGTGCCACCAGTTCAGGGGCCGGAGACGAGCAGTACTTC; CDR3 protein: CATSSGAGDEQYF
J gene: TRBJ1-1; D gene: -; clone size: -; V gene: TRBV11-2; CDR3 DNA: TGTGCCAGCATAACCGTGGGGCACACTGAAGCTTTCTTT; CDR3 protein: CASITVGHTEAFF
J gene: TRBJ1-4; D gene: TRBD1; clone size: -; V gene: TRBV12-3/TRBV12-4; CDR3 DNA: TGTGCCAGCAGTGCCGGGACAGGAGACGATGGTAATGAAAAACTGTTTTTT; CDR3 protein: CASSAGTGDDGNEKLFF
J gene: TRBJ2-5; D gene: -; clone size: few; V gene: TRBV7-7; CDR3 DNA: TGTGCCAGCAGCCAGATAGGGTTGAGGGAGACCCAGTACTTC; CDR3 protein: CASSQIGLRETQYF
J gene: TRBJ2-5; D gene: -; clone size: -; V gene: TRBV12-3/TRBV12-4; CDR3 DNA: TGTGCCAGCAGTCGACTCGTGGAGACCCAGTACTTC; CDR3 protein: CASSRLVETQYF